This T cell receptor beta chain was documented in a study of tumor and adjacent non-tumor tissue in lung cancer. A modified ARM-PCR protocol with three rounds of nested PCR amplified TCRbeta. TCRdb ran MiXCR on the multiplex PCR reads and lists one entry per CDR3 protein. Among 80,000 to 100,000 distinct CDR3 sequences listed, around three quarters were seen once. The template was RNA from unsorted bulk tissue. Distant lung tissue was collected more than 3 cm away from the tumor edge. Donors were chemotherapy-naive, newly diagnosed lung cancer surgical patients in China, August–late 2014. Whole-study results and caveats: Patients with more diverse tumor TCRs had worse survival.

J was trimmed by 4 bases and V by 2 bases; bases with no gene match: 1. The CDR3 sequence is 14 residues long. Germline CDR1 and CDR2: MNHEY and SVGAGI. This clonotype was observed many times. No antigen is known for it. The chain links TRBV6-5 to TRBJ1-1; 10 positions match TRBD1. Sequenced sample: distant non-tumor lung tissue. The sequence derives from a man aged 55 to 70 with small cell lung cancer. CDR3 residues: CASSYGTGVTEAFF. The CDR3 nucleotides read TGTGCCAGCAGTTACGGGACAGGGGTCACTGAAGCTTTCTTT.